Presented here are 32 T cell receptor beta chains from one specimen sequenced in a study of beta chain features in type 1 diabetes. General study findings and limits: All four CD4+ subsets of Type 1 diabetes patients contained TCRB CDR3s that were moderately but significantly shorter.

Which antigens these TCRs recognize remains unknown. All of the isolated RNA was reverse transcribed, so expressed TCRB transcripts were sequenced. Profiling relied on immunoSEQ multiplex PCR, and the TCRdb table lists in-frame clones only, not all of them. The table has some 360,000 clones, 8% to 10% seen once. The material sequenced was central memory CD4+ T cells from blood. The receptors shown here come from a man aged 30 to 39 with type 1 diabetes.

Of note for this clone: With a much larger clone just one base away, this may be a read error. The same CDR3 can be traced to other DNA sequences in this sample. The chain has TRBV5-1 and TRBJ2-5, with no clear D. Germline assignment: CDR1 SGHRS and CDR2 YFSETQ. Trimming stripped 0 bases from V and 2 bases from J, with 2 bases between. The CDR3 length is 12 residues. CDR3 bases: TGCGCCAGCAGCTTGGGGCAAGAGACCCAGTACTTC. Protein product: CASSLGQETQYF.

This clone was detected once. The rearrangement joins TRBV6-5 to TRBJ1-1, with D perhaps TRBD1 (5 bases). Trimming stripped 6 bases from V and 6 bases from J, with 14 bases between. The CDR3 contains 13 residues. The germline CDR1 and CDR2 sequences are MNHEY and SVGAGI. This CDR3 is CASRLSQGPEAFF. The CDR3 DNA follows: TGTGCCAGCAGGCTAAGCCAGGGTCCTGAAGCTTTCTTT.

The genes are TRBV27 and TRBJ2-7; the D gene is possibly TRBD1 (6 bases). Per the germline V gene, CDR1 is MNHEY and CDR2 is SMNVEV (reference sequence). V lost 8 bases, J lost 2 bases, and 10 bases lay in between. This CDR3 is built from 12 residues. CDR3 DNA sequence: TGTGCCAGCTGGACAGAGACCTACGAGCAGTACTTC. Translating gives CASWTETYEQYF.

This clone was detected only a few times. The gene calls are TRBV15 and TRBJ2-1, with 8 positions matching TRBD2. The germline V gene encodes CDR1 LNHNV and CDR2 YYDKDF (reference sequence). With 0 bases clipped from V and 5 bases from J, the junction kept 3 bases outside the gene matches. The CDR3 length is 15 residues. The CDR3 protein is CATSRETSGNNEQFF. CDR3 DNA: TGTGCCACCAGCAGAGAAACTAGCGGAAACAATGAGCAGTTCTTC.

This clone was detected many times. The chain links TRBV29-1 to TRBJ1-1; no definite D call. This CDR3 spans 14 amino acids. Germline lookup yields CDR1 SQVTM and CDR2 ANQGSEA. V shed 4 bases and J shed 5 bases, with 17 bases lying between them. The chain's CDR3 is CSVGERRVWTEAFF. CDR3 bases: TGCAGCGTTGGGGAGAGGAGGGTGTGGACTGAAGCTTTCTTT.

This clone turned up a few times. The chain employs TRBV4-1 and TRBJ2-7; 9 bases map to TRBD2. The V gene end was trimmed by 1 base and the J gene end by 2 bases; junction bases not matched to a gene: 6. This CDR3 has 16 residues. In germline, CDR1 is MGHRA, CDR2 YSYEKL. CDR3 in amino acids: CASSQAATSGPYEQYF. In DNA form, the CDR3 reads TGCGCCAGCAGCCAAGCGGCGACTAGCGGCCCCTACGAGCAGTACTTC.

This clone was observed a handful of times. This sequence joins TRBV29-1 and TRBJ2-5; 7 bases line up with TRBD1. Germline trimming cut 7 bases from V and 4 bases from J; bases unmatched to any gene: 9. CDR1 SQVTM and CDR2 ANQGSEA come from the germline V gene. CDR3 length: 13 residues. CDR3 nucleotide sequence: TGCAGCGGAATTACAGGGGTAGGAGAGACCCAGTACTTC. Translating gives CSGITGVGETQYF.

In its sample, this clone was seen many times. This chain's CDR3 is CASSEGTSGNNEQYF. The CDR3 bases are TGCGCCAGCAGCGAAGGGACTAGCGGGAATAACGAGCAGTACTTC. The chain uses TRBV10-2 and TRBJ2-7, with 13 positions matching TRBD2. Germline CDR1 and CDR2: WSHSY and SAAADI. This CDR3 is 15 amino acids long. Unmatched junction bases numbered 7, after V lost 6 bases and J lost 5 bases.

This chain links TRBV6-6 with TRBJ1-2; 9 positions agree with TRBD1. The CDR3 runs to 14 residues. The germline CDR1 and CDR2 sequences are MNHNY and SVGAGI (reference sequence). Germline trimming cut 10 bases from V and 3 bases from J; bases unmatched to any gene: 9. This CDR3 reads CATRGQGDYYGYTF. CDR3 bases: TGTGCCACCAGGGGACAGGGTGACTACTATGGCTACACCTTC.

This clone was counted at least ten times. The V call is TRBV10-3, the J call TRBJ1-3; possible D gene TRBD1, 5 bases. Germline V gene sequence: CDR1 ENHRY, CDR2 SYGVKD. Trimming removed 8 bases at V and 4 bases at J, with 9 bases between. The CDR3 has 12 amino acids. CDR3 DNA: TGTGCCATCGGGGGGACCGGAAACACCATATATTTT. Residues: CAIGGTGNTIYF.

The CDR3 DNA reads as TGTGCCAGCAGTTACACAGGGGCCGGGGAGCTGTTTTTT. Translation: CASSYTGAGELFF. The chain recombines TRBV6-6 with TRBJ2-2; 7 bases agree with TRBD1. The CDR3 has 13 residues. Germline V gene lookup returns CDR1 MNHNY and CDR2 SVGAGI (reference sequence). With 2 bases clipped from V and 6 bases from J, the junction kept 0 bases outside the gene matches.

This clone appeared a few times. The V gene is TRBV5-4, the J gene TRBJ2-7; 14 bases fit TRBD2. The ends lost 4 bases at V and 1 base at J; junction bases unmatched: 7. The germline V gene encodes CDR1 SGHNT and CDR2 YYREEE (reference sequence). The CDR3 contains 17 residues. The CDR3 DNA sequence: TGTGCCAGCAGCCGGGGACTAGCGGGAGAAAAGTCCTACGAGCAGTACTTC. Its protein product is CASSRGLAGEKSYEQYF.

V usage is TRBV7-9 and J usage is TRBJ2-5; no clear D. Germline V gene lookup returns CDR1 SEHNR and CDR2 FQNEAQ (reference sequence). Trimming stripped 4 bases from V and 5 bases from J, with 14 bases between. The CDR3 spans 14 residues. As DNA, the CDR3 is TGTGCCAGCAGCTGGGCCGGTGCAAGGGAGACCCAGTACTTC. Encoded protein: CASSWAGARETQYF.

This clone came up a few times. The chain carries TRBV19 and TRBJ2-7; a possible D gene is TRBD1 (5 bases). Germline V CDR1 and CDR2: LNHDA, SQIVND (reference sequence). This CDR3 contains 14 residues. Between the trimmed V and J ends, which lost 3 bases and 1 base, there was a span of 10 bases. The CDR3 here is CASSIEDRSYEQYF. Here the CDR3 DNA reads TGTGCCAGTAGTATTGAAGACAGATCCTACGAGCAGTACTTC.

This clone was seen only a few times. The chain combines TRBV5-1 with TRBJ2-3; D call uncertain. This CDR3 comprises 15 residues. Germline CDR1 is SGHRS and CDR2 is YFSETQ. Trimming stripped 2 bases from V and 0 bases from J, with 10 bases between. The CDR3 bases are TGCGCCAGCAGCTTTTATGGTCCGAGCACAGATACGCAGTATTTT. Protein: CASSFYGPSTDTQYF.

The chain couples TRBV11-2 to TRBJ2-1; no firm D call. V was shortened by 3 bases and J by 0 bases, with 9 bases between the two germline ends. The CDR3 spans 15 residues. CDR1 and CDR2 from the germline V gene are SGHAT and FQNNGV. The CDR3 bases are TGTGCCAGCAGCTTGCTTTATAGCTCCTACAATGAGCAGTTCTTC. Its protein is CASSLLYSSYNEQFF.

The V gene is TRBV7-3, the J gene TRBJ2-1; 9 bases match TRBD1. J was trimmed by 5 bases and V by 4 bases; bases with no gene match: 6. The CDR3 spans 15 residues. Per the germline V gene, CDR1 is SGHTA and CDR2 is FQGTGA. CDR3 in amino acids: CASSYSRDRDNEQFF. For the CDR3, the DNA is TGTGCCAGCAGCTATTCCCGGGACAGGGACAATGAGCAGTTCTTC.

This chain uses TRBV7-2 with TRBJ2-1, with 13 nucleotides matching TRBD2. CDR1 is SGHTA, CDR2 FQGNSA, per germline. This CDR3 has 16 amino acids. V lost 5 bases, J lost 8 bases, and 9 bases stayed unmatched. This CDR3 reads CASSHTSGRARHEQFF. Here the CDR3 DNA reads TGTGCCAGCAGCCACACTAGCGGGAGGGCCAGGCATGAGCAGTTCTTC.

With respect to this clone: One end of the junction is discordant with germline, which a read error may explain. Other DNA sequences in the same sample also yield this CDR3. The chain is built from TRBV30 and TRBJ1-1; TRBD1 is a possible D gene (5 bases). Germline-derived CDR1 and CDR2 are GTSNPN and SVGIG (reference sequence). The CDR3 spans 13 residues. CDR3 protein: CAWSVEGFTEAFF. CDR3 coding DNA: TGTGCCTGGAGTGTAGAGGGGTTCACTGAAGCTTTCTTC. The whole variable domain, filled in from reference TRBV30 and TRBJ1-1, reads SQTIHQWPATLVQPVGSPLSLECTVEGTSNPNLYWYRQAAGRGLQLLFYSVGIGQISSEVPQNLSASRPQDRQFILSSKKLLLSDSGFYLCAWSVEGFTEAFFGQGTRLTVV.

This chain uses TRBV27 with TRBJ1-1, with D maybe TRBD1 (6 bases). From germline, CDR1 is MNHEY and CDR2 SMNVEV (reference sequence). This CDR3 is 16 amino acids long. V lost 4 bases and J lost 0, with 15 bases in between. CDR3 sequence: CASSSAGTFMNTEAFF. As DNA, the CDR3 is TGTGCCAGCAGTTCAGCCGGGACATTTATGAACACTGAAGCTTTCTTT.

The chain combines TRBV11-3 with TRBJ2-7, with 9 nucleotides matching TRBD1. Trimming removed 1 base from V and 6 bases from J; junction bases left unmatched: 10. The CDR3 extends over 16 amino acids. Germline V gene data show CDR1 as SGHNT and CDR2 as YENEEA. The CDR3 DNA is TGTGCCAGCAGCTTAGGGGGGACAGGGAGGAGAGCCGAGCAGTACTTC. It specifies CASSLGGTGRRAEQYF.

With regard to this clone: One end of the junction is discordant with germline, which a read error may explain. This sequence joins TRBV7-3 and TRBJ1-1; TRBD1 matches at 9 bases. The CDR3 length is 13 residues. The germline CDR1 and CDR2 sequences are SGHTA and FQGTGA. The CDR3 DNA is TGTGCCAGCAGCAGCGTACAGGGGGCTGACGCTTTCTTT. It is translated as CASSSVQGADAFF.

This clone has only a few counts. This sequence joins TRBV7-6 and TRBJ2-1; 14 bases map to TRBD2. CDR1 is SGHVS and CDR2 is FNYEAQ in the germline V gene. The CDR3 is 14 amino acids. The trim removed 4 bases at V and 9 bases at J, leaving 2 bases unmatched. The CDR3 reads CASSWTSGRFEQFF. Written as DNA, the CDR3 is TGTGCCAGCAGCTGGACTAGCGGGAGGTTTGAGCAGTTCTTC. The complete variable domain, with remaining parts taken from reference TRBV7-6 and TRBJ2-1, reads GAGVSQSPRYKVTKRGQDVALRCDPISGHVSLYWYRQALGQGPEFLTYFNYEAQQDKSGLPNDRFSAERPEGSISTLTIQRTEQRDSAMYRCASSWTSGRFEQFFGPGTRLTVL.

In this sample, this clone turned up many times. The chain links TRBV5-1 to TRBJ2-7; no firm D call. CDR1 SGHRS and CDR2 YFSETQ come from the germline V gene. The CDR3 extends over 13 amino acids. V lost 0 bases, J lost 6 bases, and 10 bases lay in between. Here the CDR3 reads CASSLDGRAEQYF. The CDR3 nucleotides read TGCGCCAGCAGCTTGGACGGCCGGGCCGAGCAGTACTTC.

This clone has just a few counts. The CDR3 here is CASSYSTTLNTEAFF. The CDR3 DNA reads TGTGCCAGCAGTTACTCGACCACCCTGAACACTGAAGCTTTCTTT. The rearrangement uses TRBV6-7 and TRBJ1-1; D gene uncertain. TRBV6-7 is sorted into the ORF group, with uncertain function. The CDR3 has 15 residues. V was cut by 0 bases and J by 0 bases, with 8 bases left in between.

There are many counts of this clone. This chain connects TRBV28 to TRBJ1-1; TRBD1 might be the D (5 bases). In germline, CDR1 is MDHEN, CDR2 SYDVKM. This CDR3 has 12 residues. V was pared by 3 bases and J by 6 bases, with 8 bases between. CDR3 protein: CASSFRRAEAFF. The CDR3 DNA follows: TGTGCCAGCAGTTTCCGCAGGGCTGAAGCTTTCTTT.

About this clone: This may arise from a read error, as a much more abundant clone is one base away. The rearrangement joins TRBV5-5 to TRBJ1-1; perhaps TRBD1 as D (6 bases). CDR1 and CDR2 (germline): SGHKS, YYEKEE (reference sequence). The CDR3 loop spans 13 amino acids. The DNA for the CDR3 is TGTGCCAGCAGTTTGGACAGGAACACTGAAGCTTTCTTT. It translates to CASSLDRNTEAFF. The entire variable domain, with the rest obtained from reference TRBV5-5 and TRBJ1-1, is as follows: DAGVTQSPTHLIKTRGQQVTLRCSPISGHKSVSWYQQVLGQGPQFIFQYYEKEERGRGNFPDRFSARQFPNYSSELNVNALLLGDSALYLCASSLDRNTEAFFGQGTRLTVV.

This clone occurred a few times. The J gene is TRBJ1-5, the V gene TRBV2; 7 nucleotides match TRBD1. The CDR3 covers 17 residues. Germline assignment: CDR1 SNHLY and CDR2 FYNNEI. V dropped 6 bases and J dropped 0; count of bases not matched to a gene: 11. CDR3 bases: TGTGCCAGCAGCATGTTAGGGACAGTTTATAGCAATCAGCCCCAGCATTTT. Translated: CASSMLGTVYSNQPQHF.

This clone was counted at least ten times. V is TRBV7-8 and J is TRBJ2-1, with a tentative D call TRBD2 (7 bases). The CDR3 covers 14 residues. The germline gives CDR1 SGHVS, CDR2 FQNEAQ. Trimming stripped 5 bases from V and 9 bases from J, with 17 bases between. The chain's CDR3 is CASSVRGAGGEQFF. CDR3 nucleotide sequence: TGTGCCAGCAGCGTCCGGGGGGCGGGTGGTGAGCAGTTCTTC.

This clone was detected a few times. The rearrangement links TRBV5-8 to TRBJ2-7, with a possible D match to TRBD1 (5 bases). The CDR3 totals 16 residues. The germline V and J ends were trimmed by 5 bases and 0 bases, with 18 bases remaining between them. CDR1 and CDR2 from the germline V gene are SGHTS and YDEGEE. The CDR3 is CASSYSLGHSSYEQYF. CDR3 coding DNA: TGTGCCAGCAGTTACAGCCTTGGACATAGCTCCTACGAGCAGTACTTC.

This clone was found a few times. The chain links TRBV29-1 to TRBJ2-2; D is uncertain. V was cut by 5 bases and J by 2 bases, with 9 bases left in between. The germline V gene encodes CDR1 SQVTM and CDR2 ANQGSEA. The CDR3 contains 13 residues. The CDR3 reads CSVLTPNTGELFF. CDR3 nucleotide sequence: TGCAGCGTTCTGACACCTAACACCGGGGAGCTGTTTTTT.

The chain joins TRBV4-2 to TRBJ2-1, with D perhaps matching TRBD1 or TRBD2 (5 bases each). Trimming shortened V by 2 bases and J by 5 bases, and 13 bases separated the two germline ends. Looked up from germline, CDR1 is LGHNA and CDR2 is YNFKEQ. CDR3 size: 15 residues. The CDR3 DNA follows: TGTGCCAGCAGCCAAAGAGGGGTCAATAACAATGAGCAGTTCTTC. It translates to CASSQRGVNNNEQFF.